This TCR beta chain was identified in a study of T cells in Graves' hyperthyroidism and ophthalmopathy. Of note for this clonotype: The target antigen is unknown.

General study findings and limits: Before onset, by a median of around 6.1 months, the model predicted ophthalmopathy. The blood repertoire included most of the expanded thyroid clonotypes above 0.001.

Amplified TCR beta CDR3 regions derived from RNA transcripts. When the TCR CDR3 underwent first-round RT-PCR, the HTBI primer set was used. From the multiplex PCR reads, TCRdb called clonotypes with MiXCR, one entry per CDR3 protein. Among 350,000 to 400,000 distinct CDR3 sequences listed, approximately 18% were seen once. This CDR3 comprises 15 residues. CDR1 and CDR2 from the germline V gene are MNHNS and SASEGT. The V segment lost 6 bases and the J segment 13 bases; nucleotides outside the gene matches: 14. V and J are TRBV6-1 and TRBJ1-6, with 8 bases fitting TRBD1. The material sequenced was blood. The clonotype comes from a man aged 18 to 35 with Graves' ophthalmopathy. This CDR3 is CASSHPGQGGGPLHF. The CDR3, as DNA: TGTGCCAGCAGCCACCCTGGACAGGGAGGTGGTCCCCTCCACTTT.